The entry that follows covers one T cell receptor beta chain sequence. Its antigen remains unknown. These data belong to a study of T cells expressing NK-cell markers. Study context: The authors sequenced eight donors, of whom seven were HCMV-seropositive and one was seronegative. Study conclusions and caveats: HCMV specificity of expanded NKG2C+ T cell clones remained unclear.

Scientists made TCR beta cDNA using 5'RACE template switching with UMIs. Following a re-call of the 5' RACE reads, TCRdb has one entry per CDR3 protein and lacks DNA. The sample totals about 160,000 distinct CDR3 sequences; its top ten clones hold 18%. Germline lookup yields CDR1 MNHNS and CDR2 SASEGT. This CDR3 region has 16 residues. Sample: blood T cells: a sorted CD56 or NKG2C T cell subset, CD4+ or CD8+ T cells, or bulk PBMC T cells (not recorded which). This chain uses TRBV6-1 with TRBJ2-1; the D call from TCRdb, TRBD1, cannot be confirmed without DNA. The sequence derives from a woman between 18 and 69 years old in good health. CDR3 sequence: CASSPQGMGGYNEQFF.